These 15 T cell receptor beta chains came from one sample sequenced in a study of beta chain features in type 1 diabetes. Reverse transcription of all isolated RNA meant that expressed TCRB transcripts were sequenced. Profiling relied on immunoSEQ multiplex PCR, and the TCRdb table lists in-frame clones only, not all of them. The sample includes hundreds of thousands of clones, 12% to 15% of them seen just once. The sample was central memory CD4+ T cells from blood. The receptors were gathered from a man aged 25-45 years in good health.

Only a few counts were recorded for this clone. This chain joins TRBV19 and TRBJ1-6; tentatively, D is TRBD1 (5 bases). The CDR3 length is 14 residues. Germline CDR1 is LNHDA and CDR2 is SQIVND (reference sequence). V was trimmed by 7 bases and J by 11 bases, leaving 18 bases between them. This CDR3 reads CASTPTGTTPPLHF. CDR3 DNA sequence: TGTGCCAGTACGCCGACCGGGACTACCCCACCCCTCCACTTT.

This chain uses TRBV7-2 with TRBJ1-6, with 8 bases lining up with TRBD1. Losses at the gene ends were 7 bases for V and 8 bases for J; bases not matched to a gene: 10. The CDR3 has 15 residues. Germline CDR1 is SGHTA and CDR2 is FQGNSA. CDR3 protein: CASTYGNRGYSPLHF. The CDR3 region has the DNA TGTGCCAGCACCTACGGAAACAGGGGGTATTCACCCCTCCACTTT.

The V and J genes are TRBV7-9 and TRBJ1-1; weak D call: TRBD1 (6 bases). The germline V gene encodes CDR1 SEHNR and CDR2 FQNEAQ (reference sequence). This CDR3 is 15 amino acids long. Trimming pared 8 bases from V and 2 bases from J, leaving 18 bases between. This CDR3 is CASRSQGRYNTEAFF. In DNA, the CDR3 is TGTGCCAGCCGATCTCAGGGGCGGTACAACACTGAAGCTTTCTTT.

This clone was counted between two and nine times. This chain joins TRBV9 and TRBJ1-1; D is perhaps TRBD1 (5 bases). Germline CDR1 reads SGDLS; CDR2 reads YYNGEE. V lost 5 bases to trimming and J lost 1 base, with 12 bases between them. The CDR3 has 14 amino acids. CDR3 residues: CASRRAGQNTEAFF. The CDR3, as DNA: TGTGCCAGCAGGCGGGCAGGGCAGAACACTGAAGCTTTCTTT. Complete variable domain (other parts from reference TRBV9 and TRBJ1-1): DSGVTQTPKHLITATGQRVTLRCSPRSGDLSVYWYQQSLDQGLQFLIQYYNGEERAKGNILERFSAQQFPDLHSELNLSSLELGDSALYFCASRRAGQNTEAFFGQGTRLTVV.

This clone was found a few times. The chain combines TRBV6-5 with TRBJ2-2; D unclear. Deletions cut 7 bases from V and 1 base from J, with 10 bases between. CDR1 is MNHEY and CDR2 is SVGAGI in the germline V gene. The CDR3 runs 14 residues. CDR3 DNA: TGTGCCAGCACAGAGCGTGGGAACACCGGGGAGCTGTTTTTT. It translates to CASTERGNTGELFF.

This chain uses TRBV27 with TRBJ1-2; D remains unclear. V lost 4 bases and J lost 6, with 12 bases in between. Germline V CDR1 and CDR2: MNHEY, SMNVEV (reference sequence). The CDR3 has 13 amino acids. The CDR3 spells CASSSVGTDGYTF. DNA of the CDR3: TGTGCCAGCAGTTCGGTGGGAACGGATGGCTACACCTTC.

The table lists this clone with many counts. The V gene is TRBV7-8, the J gene TRBJ2-3, with D unresolved. Germline V gene sequence: CDR1 SGHVS, CDR2 FQNEAQ. The germline V and J ends were trimmed by 5 bases and 4 bases, with 7 bases remaining between them. The CDR3 extends over 12 amino acids. The CDR3 sequence: CASSNLADTQYF. In DNA form, the CDR3 reads TGTGCCAGCAGCAATCTCGCAGATACGCAGTATTTT.

Comment on this clone: The sample contains more than one DNA sequence encoding this CDR3. The chain has TRBV6-6 and TRBJ2-3; D might be TRBD2 (5 bases). CDR1 is MNHNY and CDR2 is SVGAGI in the germline V gene (reference sequence). Trimming took 8 bases from V and 0 from J, leaving 12 bases between them. CDR3 size: 14 residues. The DNA for the CDR3 is TGTGCCAGCTCAAGCGGATCTAGCACAGATACGCAGTATTTT. It codes for CASSSGSSTDTQYF.

This clone was observed a handful of times. This chain links TRBV4-3 with TRBJ2-2, with D possibly being TRBD2 (6 bases). CDR1 is LGHNA and CDR2 is YSLEER in the germline V gene. The CDR3 sequence is 16 residues long. Trimming left V 5 bases short and J 0 bases short, with 13 bases between. This chain's CDR3 is CASSKGTGANTGELFF. In nucleotides, the CDR3 is TGCGCCAGCAGCAAAGGGACGGGAGCGAACACCGGGGAGCTGTTTTTT.

In its sample, this clone was seen a few times. The V gene is TRBV11-3, the J gene TRBJ2-1; D ambiguous. This CDR3 has 12 residues. Germline CDR1 reads SGHNT; CDR2 reads YENEEA. V was clipped by 3 bases and J by 10 bases, with 10 bases between them. In nucleotides, the CDR3 is TGTGCCAGCAGCTTGCCCAACCGGGAGCAGTTCTTC. Its translation: CASSLPNREQFF.

This clone has more than one count but fewer than ten. The rearrangement links TRBV19 to TRBJ2-4, with D perhaps being TRBD1 or TRBD2 (5 bases each). CDR3 length equals 14 residues. Germline CDR1 LNHDA, CDR2 SQIVND (reference sequence). V lost 5 bases and J lost 3, with 11 bases in between. The CDR3 coding sequence is TGTGCCAGTAGTGGGGGATCCCACAAAAACATTCAGTACTTC. It specifies CASSGGSHKNIQYF.

This clone was picked up one time. CDR3: CASSSRGQGETQYF. For the CDR3, the DNA is TGTGCCAGCAGCTCTAGAGGACAGGGCGAGACCCAGTACTTC. The chain has TRBV11-1 and TRBJ2-5, with 8 bases fitting TRBD1. The CDR3 spans 14 residues. After removal of 4 bases from V and 5 bases from J, the junction contained 6 bases not matched to a gene. Germline CDR1 reads SGHAT; CDR2 reads FQDESV (reference sequence).

This clone was seen a few times. CDR3 amino acids: CASSITGANTEAFF. The CDR3, as DNA: TGTGCCAGTAGTATTACAGGGGCCAACACTGAAGCTTTCTTT. The rearrangement joins TRBV19 to TRBJ1-1; TRBD1 matches at 7 bases. The junction had 3 bases not matched to a gene; V was cut back by 3 bases and J by 2 bases. Per the germline V gene, CDR1 is LNHDA and CDR2 is SQIVND (reference sequence). The CDR3 spans 14 residues.

The chain has TRBV14 and TRBJ2-7; TRBD2 matches at 8 bases. The junction had 17 bases not matched to a gene; V was cut back by 4 bases and J by 6 bases. Germline loops: CDR1 SGHDN, CDR2 FVKESK. This CDR3 is built from 17 residues. Written as DNA, the CDR3 is TGTGCCAGCAGCCTTGAATGGAGTAGCGGGACCTCTGGCGAGCAGTACTTC. Its translation: CASSLEWSSGTSGEQYF.

This clone occurred a few times. The chain employs TRBV20-1 and TRBJ1-2; D unclear. The length of the CDR3 is 11 residues. The germline gives CDR1 DFQATT, CDR2 SNEGSKA (reference sequence). V was trimmed by 6 bases and J by 8 bases, leaving 13 bases between them. DNA for the CDR3: TGCAGTGCCAAAGCAGGTTTCGGCTACACCTTC. Translated: CSAKAGFGYTF.